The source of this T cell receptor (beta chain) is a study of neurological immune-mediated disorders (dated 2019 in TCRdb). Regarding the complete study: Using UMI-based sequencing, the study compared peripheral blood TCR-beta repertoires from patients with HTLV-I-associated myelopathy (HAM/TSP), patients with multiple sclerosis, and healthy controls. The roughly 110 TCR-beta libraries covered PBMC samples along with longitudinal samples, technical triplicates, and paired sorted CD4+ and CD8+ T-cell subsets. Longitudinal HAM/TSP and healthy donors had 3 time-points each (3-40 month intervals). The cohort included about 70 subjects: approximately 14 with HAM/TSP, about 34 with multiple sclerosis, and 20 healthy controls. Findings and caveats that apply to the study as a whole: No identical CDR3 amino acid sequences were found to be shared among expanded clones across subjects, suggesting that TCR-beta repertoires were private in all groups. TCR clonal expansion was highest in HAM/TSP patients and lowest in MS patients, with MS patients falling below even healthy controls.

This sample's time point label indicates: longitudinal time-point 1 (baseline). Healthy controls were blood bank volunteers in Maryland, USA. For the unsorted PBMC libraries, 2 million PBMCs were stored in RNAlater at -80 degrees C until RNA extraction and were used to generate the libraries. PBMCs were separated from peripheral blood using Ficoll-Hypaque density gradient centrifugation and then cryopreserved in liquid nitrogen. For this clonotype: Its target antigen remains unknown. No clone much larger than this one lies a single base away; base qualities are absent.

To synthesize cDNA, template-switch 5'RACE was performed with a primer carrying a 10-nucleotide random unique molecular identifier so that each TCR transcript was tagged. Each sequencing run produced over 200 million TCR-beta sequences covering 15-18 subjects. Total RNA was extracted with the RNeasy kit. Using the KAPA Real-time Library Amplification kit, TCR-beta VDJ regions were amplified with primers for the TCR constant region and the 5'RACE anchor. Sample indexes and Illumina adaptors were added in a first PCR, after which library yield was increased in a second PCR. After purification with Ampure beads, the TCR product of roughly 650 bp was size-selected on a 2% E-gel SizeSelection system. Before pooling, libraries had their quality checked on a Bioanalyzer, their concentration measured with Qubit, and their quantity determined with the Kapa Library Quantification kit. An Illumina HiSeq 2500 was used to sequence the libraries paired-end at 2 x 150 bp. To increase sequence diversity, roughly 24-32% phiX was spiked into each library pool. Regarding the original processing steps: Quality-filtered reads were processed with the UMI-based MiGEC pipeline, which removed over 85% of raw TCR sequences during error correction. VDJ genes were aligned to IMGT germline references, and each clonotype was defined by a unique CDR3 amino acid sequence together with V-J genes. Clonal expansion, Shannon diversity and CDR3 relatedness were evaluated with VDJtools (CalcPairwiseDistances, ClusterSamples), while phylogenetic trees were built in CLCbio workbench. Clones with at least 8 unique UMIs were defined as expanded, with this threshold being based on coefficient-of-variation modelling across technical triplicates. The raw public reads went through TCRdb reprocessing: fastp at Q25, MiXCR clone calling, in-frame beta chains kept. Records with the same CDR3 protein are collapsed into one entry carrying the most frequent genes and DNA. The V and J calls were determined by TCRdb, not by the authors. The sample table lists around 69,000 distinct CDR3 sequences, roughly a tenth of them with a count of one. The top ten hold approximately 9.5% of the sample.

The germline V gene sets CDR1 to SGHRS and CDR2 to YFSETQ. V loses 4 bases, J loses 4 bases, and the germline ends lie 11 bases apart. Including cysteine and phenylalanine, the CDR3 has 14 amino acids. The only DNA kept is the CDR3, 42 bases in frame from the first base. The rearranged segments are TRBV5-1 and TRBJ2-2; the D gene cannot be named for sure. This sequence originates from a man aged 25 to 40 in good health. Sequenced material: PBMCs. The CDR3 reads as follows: CASSAVTGTGELFF. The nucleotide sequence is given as TGCGCCAGCAGCGCCGTGACGGGCACCGGGGAGCTGTTTTTT.